This T cell receptor beta chain was recovered during a study of high-grade serous ovarian cancer treatment subgroups. Tumor samples were taken before definitive surgery or chemotherapy. The CDR3 length is 15 residues. Unmatched junction bases numbered 6, after V lost 5 bases and J lost 4 bases. Germline CDR1 and CDR2: ENHRY and SYGVKD. Study-level findings and limits: Repertoire analysis covered CDR3 alone, not CDR1 or CDR2. Repertoire similarity ranged about 0.11 to 0.8 between tumors of one patient.

Produced via immunoSEQ multiplex PCR; TCRdb's table is partial and in-frame only. The table shows around 15,000 clones, with about nine tenths occurring only once. Concerning this clone: Its antigen remains unidentified.

Sequenced sample: tumor tissue. This chain joins TRBV10-3 and TRBJ1-3; 9 bases fit TRBD1. This TCR was sampled from a human donor with high-grade serous ovarian cancer. CDR3 loop: CAISSRTGAGNTIYF. CDR3 DNA: TGTGCCATCAGTTCCAGGACAGGGGCCGGAAACACCATATATTTT.